This T cell receptor beta chain was profiled in a study of spatial heterogeneity in lung cancer. Time point meaning: sample taken at primary tumor resection. No cell sorting; template was whole RNA from tumor, lung tissue or PBMC. Germline CDR1 is LGHNA and CDR2 is YSLEER. The CDR3 has 13 amino acids. Trimming shortened V by 1 base and J by 7 bases, and 7 bases separated the two germline ends. TCR cDNA molecules were tagged individually, and each one carried a unique molecular identifier. TCRdb used MiXCR to reprocess the 5' RACE reads, holding one entry per CDR3 protein. The repertoire holds over 1,500 distinct CDR3 sequences, with less than 9.5% as singletons. This clonotype is medium-sized. Its antigen is undetermined. The study, taken as a whole, reports: Ubiquitous and regional nonsynonymous mutation counts were tracked by ubiquitous and regional expanded TCR counts, respectively. Expanded alpha and beta TCR counts within tumors tracked tumor mutation counts.

The V call is TRBV4-3, the J call TRBJ2-2, with D possibly being TRBD2 (5 bases). Sequencing was performed on lung tumor tissue, taken at surgery. The sequence was collected from a female donor with early-stage non-small cell lung cancer. The DNA for the CDR3 is TGCGCCAGCAGCCAAGTTAGCGTCGGGGAGCTGTTTTTT. It specifies CASSQVSVGELFF.